A single sample gave rise to the 15 T cell receptor beta chains below, sequenced in a study of CD8 T cells in ankylosing spondylitis. TCRdb re-derived calls from the 5' RACE reads in MiXCR, one entry per CDR3 protein. The sample has about 300,000 distinct CDR3 sequences, approximately 10% seen once. Sequenced: blood, either unsorted or a sorted T cell fraction (not recorded which). These receptors all stem from a female donor with ankylosing spondylitis or in good health (not recorded which).

This clonotype was detected only a few times. The rearrangement links TRBV7-2 to TRBJ2-3, with 9 bases matching TRBD1. The CDR3 has 17 residues. Trimming removed 3 bases from V and 4 bases from J; junction bases left unmatched: 11. Per the germline V gene, CDR1 is SGHTA and CDR2 is FQGNSA. The CDR3 reads CASSLGVGTGWPDTQYF. CDR3 DNA sequence: TGTGCCAGCAGCTTGGGCGTAGGGACAGGGTGGCCAGATACGCAGTATTTT.

This clonotype was observed at least ten times. J is TRBJ1-2 and V is TRBV20-1; D unresolved. The CDR3 length is 16 residues. V was clipped by 1 base and J by 2 bases, with 17 bases between them. Germline CDR1 DFQATT, CDR2 SNEGSKA (reference sequence). CDR3 nucleotide sequence: TGCAGTGCTAGAGCCGTATCTCCGGATCAGAACTATGGCTACACCTTC. Amino acid sequence: CSARAVSPDQNYGYTF.

In this sample, this clonotype turned up a few times. The gene calls are TRBV5-1 and TRBJ2-2, with 7 bases lining up with TRBD1. This CDR3 comprises 14 residues. CDR1 is SGHRS and CDR2 is YFSETQ in the germline V gene. With V trimmed by 4 bases and J by 6 bases, 6 bases remained unmatched. The CDR3 bases are TGCGCCAGCAGCCCCGACAGGGTTTCCGGGGAGCTGTTTTTT. Amino acids: CASSPDRVSGELFF.

This clonotype was seen at least ten times. The rearrangement uses TRBV7-9 and TRBJ2-7, with unresolved D. There are 12 residues in the CDR3. Per germline, CDR1 SEHNR and CDR2 FQNEAQ (reference sequence). V lost 6 bases to trimming and J lost 2 bases, with 8 bases between them. Here the CDR3 DNA reads TGTGCCAGCAGTTATACACCCTACGAGCAGTACTTC. This translates into CASSYTPYEQYF. Filled out from reference TRBV7-9 and TRBJ2-7, the complete variable domain reads DTGVSQNPRHKITKRGQNVTFRCDPISEHNRLYWYRQTLGQGPEFLTYFQNEAQLEKSRLLSDRFSAERPKGSFSTLEIQRTEQGDSAMYLCASSYTPYEQYFGPGTRLTVT.

V gene TRBV3-1 combines with J gene TRBJ2-1, with 8 nucleotides matching TRBD2. Looked up from germline, CDR1 is LGHDT and CDR2 is YNNKEL (reference sequence). There are 16 residues in the CDR3. Losses at the gene ends were 2 bases for V and 0 bases for J; bases not matched to a gene: 3. This chain's CDR3 is CASSQKLADSYNEQFF. In DNA form, the CDR3 reads TGTGCCAGCAGCCAAAAACTAGCGGACTCCTACAATGAGCAGTTCTTC.

The chain is built from TRBV5-1 and TRBJ1-3, with D tentatively TRBD1 (5 bases). V was clipped by 4 bases and J by 2 bases, with 7 bases between them. Germline assignment: CDR1 SGHRS and CDR2 YFSETQ. This CDR3 comprises 13 residues. CDR3 region: CASSVDTGNTIYF. In DNA form, the CDR3 reads TGCGCCAGCAGCGTGGACACTGGAAACACCATATATTTT.

This clonotype has a count of ten or more. This rearrangement joins TRBV13 to TRBJ1-2, with 8 bases fitting TRBD1. Germline trimming cut 2 bases from V and 4 bases from J; bases unmatched to any gene: 6. Germline CDR1 PRHDT, CDR2 FYEKMQ (reference sequence). This CDR3 is 15 amino acids long. CDR3 region: CASSLSGTGLYGYTF. In DNA, the CDR3 is TGTGCCAGCAGCTTATCCGGGACAGGCCTCTATGGCTACACCTTC.

This clonotype has ten or more counts. The CDR3 spells CASTRTGVETQYF. As DNA, the CDR3 is TGTGCCAGCACCCGAACTGGGGTGGAGACCCAGTACTTC. V gene TRBV11-2 combines with J gene TRBJ2-5; D is unclear. The CDR3 spans 13 residues. Germline V gives CDR1 SGHAT, CDR2 FQNNGV. V lost 7 bases, J lost 5 bases, and 14 bases lay in between.

This clonotype was seen ten or more times. V and J are TRBV7-8 and TRBJ1-4, with 7 positions matching TRBD1. The CDR3 has 15 amino acids. The V segment lost 6 bases and the J segment 3 bases; nucleotides outside the gene matches: 7. Germline values: CDR1 SGHVS, CDR2 FQNEAQ. CDR3 sequence reads: CASRLTGTANEKLFF. CDR3 nucleotides: TGTGCCAGCAGACTTACCGGGACAGCTAATGAAAAACTGTTTTTT.

This clonotype was detected many times. The V call is TRBV5-1, the J call TRBJ2-5; D is possibly TRBD1 or TRBD2 (5 bases each). Per the germline V gene, CDR1 is SGHRS and CDR2 is YFSETQ. V lost 5 bases and J lost 1, with 12 bases in between. The CDR3 extends over 14 amino acids. The DNA for the CDR3 is TGCGCCAGCAGAACCGGGACGATCCAAGAGACCCAGTACTTC. This encodes CASRTGTIQETQYF.

The chain uses TRBV19 and TRBJ1-1, with D perhaps TRBD1 (5 bases). Looked up from germline, CDR1 is LNHDA and CDR2 is SQIVND (reference sequence). CDR3 length equals 15 residues. Trimming removed 1 base from V and 6 bases from J, with 15 bases in between. The CDR3 nucleotides are TGTGCCAGTAGTATAGGGGTAGGGGCGGCGGCTGAAGCTTTCTTT. Translating it yields CASSIGVGAAAEAFF. The full variable domain, in which reference TRBV19 and TRBJ1-1 provide the parts outside the CDR3, is DGGITQSPKYLFRKEGQNVTLSCEQNLNHDAMYWYRQDPGQGLRLIYYSQIVNDFQKGDIAEGYSVSREKKESFPLTVTSAQKNPTAFYLCASSIGVGAAAEAFFGQGTRLTVV.

The chain couples TRBV25-1 to TRBJ1-1; D may be TRBD1 (5 bases). The CDR3 covers 14 residues. Germline V gene sequence: CDR1 MGHDK, CDR2 SYGVNS. V lost 4 bases, J lost 3 bases, and 12 bases lay in between. CDR3 sequence: CASSVLGRDTEAFF. In nucleotides, the CDR3 is TGTGCCAGCAGTGTTCTGGGGCGGGACACTGAAGCTTTCTTT.

This clonotype was counted at least ten times. V gene TRBV5-8 combines with J gene TRBJ1-1; TRBD1 is a possible D gene (5 bases). The CDR3 loop spans 13 amino acids. V lost 5 bases and J 0 bases, leaving 8 bases between the germline ends. The germline V gene encodes CDR1 SGHTS and CDR2 YDEGEE. The CDR3 region has the DNA TGTGCCAGCAGTTCGGGGCTGAACACTGAAGCTTTCTTT. Translating it yields CASSSGLNTEAFF. The variable domain in full, completed from reference TRBV5-8 and TRBJ1-1, reads EAGVTQSPTHLIKTRGQQATLRCSPISGHTSVYWYQQALGLGLQFLLWYDEGEERNRGNFPPRFSGRQFPNYSSELNVNALELEDSALYLCASSSGLNTEAFFGQGTRLTVV.

This clonotype has at least ten counts. This chain links TRBV12-3 or TRBV12-4 with TRBJ2-1; 9 positions agree with TRBD1. J lost 6 bases, V lost 6 bases, and 9 bases had no gene match. There are 15 residues in the CDR3. CDR3 DNA: TGTGCCAGCAGGATCCCCGGGACAGGGCGCAATGAGCAGTTCTTC. Residues: CASRIPGTGRNEQFF.

This clonotype has only one observation. The conserved phenylalanine or tryptophan is not found at the CDR3 terminus, so this likely reflects a read error. The chain combines TRBV7-7 with TRBJ2-5; 9 nucleotides agree with TRBD1. CDR3 length: 17 residues. Germline assignment: CDR1 SSHAT and CDR2 FNYEAQ (reference sequence). The junction had 10 bases not matched to a gene; V was cut back by 0 bases and J by 5 bases. The CDR3 is CASSLAGTNRGLETQYL. The CDR3, as DNA: TGTGCCAGCAGCTTAGCGGGAACCAACAGGGGGCTGGAGACCCAGTACTTA.